These T cell receptor beta chains were read from a single sample in a study of blood T cell repertoires in COVID-19. The assay was immunoSEQ multiplex PCR, and TCRdb's table has in-frame clones only and misses some. The sample includes about 260,000 clones, around 90% of them seen just once. Sequencing was performed on peripheral blood. These TCRs come from a woman in her forties or fifties who had recovered from COVID-19. CDR3s include the opening cysteine and the closing phenylalanine or tryptophan. The order of the fields is V gene, clone size, J gene, D gene, CDR3 protein, CDR3 DNA. The D gene is left open where the match is weak. The listing skips clone size in some rows; elsewhere it reads once, few, many or a size class.

V: TRBV6-5; size: NA; J: TRBJ1-1; D: TRBD1; CDR3: CASSKTGVTDTEAFF; DNA: TGTGCCAGCAGCAAAACAGGGGTCACGGACACTGAAGCTTTCTTT
V: TRBV9; size: NA; J: TRBJ2-3; D: NA; CDR3: CASSGPSGDTQYF; DNA: TGTGCCAGCAGCGGACCCTCGGGGGATACGCAGTATTTT
V: TRBV5-1; size: once; J: TRBJ2-5; D: TRBD1; CDR3: CASSVTTGEETQYF; DNA: TGCGCCAGCAGCGTGACCACAGGGGAAGAGACCCAGTACTTC
V: TRBV28; size: NA; J: TRBJ2-5; D: NA; CDR3: CASSLVETQYF; DNA: TGTGCCAGCAGCCTCGTGGAGACCCAGTACTTC
V: TRBV30; size: NA; J: TRBJ1-2; D: NA; CDR3: CAWSSGGGYTF; DNA: TGTGCCTGGAGTTCCGGAGGGGGCTACACCTTC
V: TRBV2; size: NA; J: TRBJ2-3; D: NA; CDR3: CASSVGAATDTQYF; DNA: TGTGCCAGCAGTGTGGGAGCTGCCACAGATACGCAGTATTTT
V: TRBV19; size: NA; J: TRBJ1-4; D: NA; CDR3: CASSRRPNEKLFF; DNA: TGTGCCAGTTCACGGCGGCCTAATGAAAAACTGTTTTTT
V: TRBV9; size: NA; J: TRBJ2-4; D: TRBD1; CDR3: CASSPRSGQGRPDIQYF; DNA: TGTGCCAGCAGCCCTAGATCGGGACAGGGCAGGCCGGACATTCAGTACTTC
V: TRBV9; size: few; J: TRBJ2-1; D: NA; CDR3: CASSVDPGINNEQFF; DNA: TGTGCCAGCAGCGTAGATCCAGGGATAAACAATGAGCAGTTCTTC
V: TRBV27; size: NA; J: TRBJ1-1; D: NA; CDR3: CASSFAANTEAFF; DNA: TGTGCCAGCAGTTTTGCGGCGAACACTGAAGCTTTCTTT
V: TRBV12-5; size: NA; J: TRBJ1-2; D: TRBD1; CDR3: CASASDRGNYGYTF; DNA: TGTGCTAGTGCTTCGGACAGGGGGAACTATGGCTACACCTTC
V: TRBV6-2/TRBV6-3; size: NA; J: TRBJ2-3; D: TRBD2; CDR3: CASSYSIAGDQADTQYF; DNA: TGTGCCAGCAGTTACTCAATAGCGGGGGACCAGGCAGATACGCAGTATTTT
V: TRBV7-3; size: once; J: TRBJ1-2; D: TRBD1; CDR3: CASSLPQPGQGINYGYTF; DNA: TGTGCCAGCAGCTTGCCGCAACCGGGACAGGGGATTAACTATGGCTACACCTTC
V: TRBV28; size: NA; J: TRBJ2-5; D: TRBD1; CDR3: CASSAGTGGLVVGETQYF; DNA: TGTGCCAGCAGTGCCGGGACAGGGGGCTTGGTGGTAGGAGAGACCCAGTACTTC
V: TRBV19; size: once; J: TRBJ1-4; D: NA; CDR3: CASRGTPTTNEKLFF; DNA: TGTGCCAGTCGGGGGACGCCTACAACTAATGAAAAACTGTTTTTT
V: TRBV4-3; size: NA; J: TRBJ2-7; D: NA; CDR3: CASSQTTVYEQYF; DNA: TGCGCCAGCAGCCAGACTACCGTCTACGAGCAGTACTTC
V: TRBV5-1; size: NA; J: TRBJ2-1; D: TRBD2; CDR3: CASSLGQRGVHEQFF; DNA: TGCGCCAGCAGCTTGGGCCAGCGGGGGGTTCATGAGCAGTTCTTC
V: TRBV7-2; size: NA; J: TRBJ1-6; D: NA; CDR3: CASSLVFSSYNSPLHF; DNA: TGTGCCAGCAGCTTAGTTTTCTCCAGTTATAATTCACCCCTCCACTTT
V: TRBV12-3/TRBV12-4; size: once; J: TRBJ1-5; D: NA; CDR3: CASSLPGPQHF; DNA: TGTGCCAGCAGTTTGCCGGGTCCCCAGCATTTT
V: TRBV21-1; size: NA; J: TRBJ2-5; D: NA; CDR3: CASSKEGARRQETQYF; DNA: TGTGCCAGCAGCAAAGAAGGGGCTCGACGCCAAGAGACCCAGTACTTC
V: TRBV9; size: once; J: TRBJ2-7; D: NA; CDR3: CASSVGPGIGYEQYF; DNA: TGTGCCAGCAGCGTAGGACCGGGGATTGGGTACGAGCAGTACTTC
V: TRBV9; size: NA; J: TRBJ1-4; D: NA; CDR3: CASSPSWQGYEKLFF; DNA: TGTGCCAGCAGCCCCAGCTGGCAGGGATATGAAAAACTGTTTTTT
V: TRBV11-1; size: NA; J: TRBJ2-1; D: TRBD2; CDR3: CASSLAGGPNNEQFF; DNA: TGTGCCAGCAGTTTAGCGGGGGGGCCTAACAATGAGCAGTTCTTC
V: TRBV5-4; size: NA; J: TRBJ2-3; D: TRBD2; CDR3: CASSISGRNTDTQYF; DNA: TGTGCCAGCAGCATTAGCGGGAGGAACACAGATACGCAGTATTTT
V: TRBV6-5; size: NA; J: TRBJ1-6; D: NA; CDR3: CASSYSQGTPLHF; DNA: TGTGCCAGCAGTTACTCGCAGGGAACCCCCCTCCACTTT
V: TRBV5-1; size: NA; J: TRBJ2-1; D: TRBD1; CDR3: CASTAGTGSYNEQFF; DNA: TGCGCCAGCACGGCCGGGACAGGGTCCTACAATGAGCAGTTCTTC
V: TRBV27; size: NA; J: TRBJ2-1; D: TRBD1; CDR3: CASRGTGTGEDEQFF; DNA: TGTGCCAGCAGGGGAACCGGGACAGGAGAGGATGAGCAGTTCTTC
V: TRBV27; size: NA; J: TRBJ1-4; D: TRBD1; CDR3: CASGDRGRGINEKLFF; DNA: TGTGCCAGCGGCGACAGGGGGCGCGGGATTAATGAAAAACTGTTTTTT
V: TRBV4-2; size: NA; J: TRBJ1-1; D: NA; CDR3: CASSQDPGVTEAFF; DNA: TGTGCCAGCAGCCAAGATCCGGGGGTTACTGAAGCTTTCTTT
V: TRBV11-2; size: NA; J: TRBJ2-1; D: NA; CDR3: CASSLGGGYNEQFF; DNA: TGTGCCAGCAGCTTAGGAGGCGGGTACAATGAGCAGTTCTTC
V: TRBV28; size: once; J: TRBJ1-5; D: TRBD1; CDR3: CASSPRQGARYSNQPQHF; DNA: TGTGCCAGCAGCCCGAGACAGGGGGCAAGATATAGCAATCAGCCCCAGCATTTT
V: TRBV7-2; size: NA; J: TRBJ1-2; D: NA; CDR3: CASSLARGTGYTF; DNA: TGTGCCAGCAGCTTAGCGCGGGGTACTGGCTACACCTTC
V: TRBV18; size: NA; J: TRBJ2-5; D: NA; CDR3: CASSPPSSETQYF; DNA: TGTGCCAGCTCACCTCCTAGCTCTGAGACCCAGTACTTC
V: TRBV7-3; size: many; J: TRBJ2-5; D: NA; CDR3: CASSLWSTPTETQYF; DNA: TGTGCCAGCAGCTTATGGAGCACCCCTACGGAGACCCAGTACTTC
V: TRBV30; size: NA; J: TRBJ1-1; D: NA; CDR3: CAWSTVRDKNTEAFF; DNA: TGTGCCTGGAGCACGGTTAGGGACAAGAACACTGAAGCTTTCTTT
V: TRBV6-5; size: NA; J: TRBJ1-6; D: NA; CDR3: CASSLPGAPLHF; DNA: TGTGCCAGCAGCCTCCCAGGGGCACCCCTCCACTTT
V: TRBV11-2; size: NA; J: TRBJ1-3; D: NA; CDR3: CASSLSGTRNTIYF; DNA: TGTGCCAGCAGCTTATCCGGGACACGAAACACCATATATTTT
V: TRBV6-2/TRBV6-3; size: NA; J: TRBJ2-5; D: NA; CDR3: CASSYGWRKTQYF; DNA: TGTGCCAGCAGTTACGGTTGGAGGAAGACCCAGTACTTC
V: TRBV28; size: NA; J: TRBJ1-5; D: TRBD1; CDR3: CASSPPTGAEQPQHF; DNA: TGTGCCAGCAGTCCCCCGACAGGGGCAGAACAGCCCCAGCATTTT
V: TRBV5-4; size: once; J: TRBJ2-5; D: TRBD2; CDR3: CASSSTLAGGETQYF; DNA: TGTGCCAGCAGCTCTACTCTAGCGGGGGGGGAGACCCAGTACTTC